This T cell receptor (beta chain) was obtained from a study of T cells in Graves' hyperthyroidism and ophthalmopathy. Regarding the study as a whole: Expanded thyroid clonotypes (above 0.001) were mostly also found in blood.

Those with hyperthyroidism were 18 to 65 years old, newly diagnosed, and ill for under 2 months. Any patient presenting with uncontrolled infection, other autoimmune disease, pregnancy or lactation was left out. Based on clinical symptoms, serum thyroxine and TRAb, thyroid ultrasound and orbital computed tomography, diagnoses were reached. Comment on this clonotype: Its antigen is not known.

From RNA transcripts, TCR beta CDR3 regions were amplified. Using the HTBI primer set, a first-round RT-PCR was run on the TCR CDR3. One entry per CDR3 protein, called by TCRdb with MiXCR from the multiplex PCR reads. Among roughly 800,000 distinct CDR3 sequences listed, 35% to 45% were seen once. Germline CDR1 SGHTA, CDR2 FQGNSA. The CDR3 consists of 15 residues. The V end was cut by 3 bases, the J end by 2 bases, with 13 bases between. The sample was blood. This TCR derives from a man aged 18 to 30 with Graves' hyperthyroidism. J is TRBJ1-2 and V is TRBV7-2; D is possibly TRBD1 (6 bases). The CDR3 nucleotides are TGTGCCAGCAGCTTGTGGGGGGGCGACAACTATGGCTACACCTTC. The encoded protein is CASSLWGGDNYGYTF.